Listed here are 12 T cell receptor beta chains from one sample, sequenced in a study of PD-1 blockade in classical Hodgkin lymphoma. In every patient, relapse followed autologous stem cell transplantation, while exposure to brentuximab vedotin differed. The data were produced by immunoSEQ multiplex PCR, yet TCRdb's version contains in-frame clones alone and is incomplete. The repertoire holds 37,000 or so clones, with roughly 88% as singletons. The sample here was peripheral blood mononuclear cells (PBMCs), taken before the second cycle of nivolumab. These receptors were taken from a human donor with classical Hodgkin lymphoma.

The chain couples TRBV5-1 to TRBJ1-3, with TRBD1 matching over 9 bases. V was pared by 3 bases and J by 7 bases, with 2 bases of the junction left unmatched. The CDR3 is 13 residues long. Germline lookup yields CDR1 SGHRS and CDR2 YFSETQ. As DNA, the CDR3 is TGCGCCAGCAGCTCAGGACAGGGGAACACCATATATTTT. It encodes CASSSGQGNTIYF. The whole variable domain, remainder taken from reference TRBV5-1 and TRBJ1-3, is KAGVTQTPRYLIKTRGQQVTLSCSPISGHRSVSWYQQTPGQGLQFLFEYFSETQRNKGNFPGRFSGRQFSNSRSEMNVSTLELGDSALYLCASSSGQGNTIYFGEGSWLTVV.

The chain uses TRBV6-1 and TRBJ2-7; 8 bases are a match to TRBD1. V gave up 2 bases and J gave up 6 bases; unmatched junction bases: 9. Germline values: CDR1 MNHNS, CDR2 SASEGT. The CDR3 totals 15 residues. CDR3 sequence (DNA): TGTGCCAGCAGTGAATACTCACAGGGGGTCGGCGAGCAGTACTTC. As protein: CASSEYSQGVGEQYF.

About this clone itself: A much larger clone lies a single base off, so this may be a read error. The chain recombines TRBV6-1 with TRBJ2-7, with no clear D. Germline assignment: CDR1 MNHNS and CDR2 SASEGT. The CDR3 runs 13 residues. V gave up 2 bases and J gave up 0 bases, with 5 bases separating them. CDR3 sequence (DNA): TGTGCCAGCAGTGAACAGATCTCCTACGAGCAGTACTTC. Amino acids: CASSEQISYEQYF.

The CDR3 DNA follows: TGTGCCAGCAGCAACACCTTAGCGCGGTTGACCGGGGAGCTGTTTTTT. This translates into CASSNTLARLTGELFF. The V and J genes are TRBV4-2 and TRBJ2-2; D is possibly TRBD2 (5 bases). CDR1 is LGHNA, CDR2 YNFKEQ, per germline. V was shortened by 5 bases and J by 5 bases, with 18 bases between the two germline ends. This CDR3 comprises 16 residues.

The chain carries TRBV5-1 and TRBJ2-5; D ambiguous. CDR1 and CDR2 (germline): SGHRS, YFSETQ. Trimming pared 4 bases from V and 1 base from J, leaving 8 bases between. The CDR3 contains 13 residues. CDR3 amino acids: CASSAGSQETQYF. CDR3 DNA: TGCGCCAGCAGCGCCGGGTCCCAAGAGACCCAGTACTTC.

The chain has TRBV30 and TRBJ1-5; no firm D call. Germline lookup yields CDR1 GTSNPN and CDR2 SVGIG (reference sequence). The V end lost 3 bases, the J end lost 3 bases, and 18 bases lay between the germline ends. CDR3 length: 16 residues. The CDR3 region is CAWSPTPGLVNQPQHF. In nucleotides, the CDR3 is TGTGCCTGGAGCCCTACTCCGGGGTTGGTCAATCAGCCCCAGCATTTT. The whole variable domain, filled in from reference TRBV30 and TRBJ1-5, reads SQTIHQWPATLVQPVGSPLSLECTVEGTSNPNLYWYRQAAGRGLQLLFYSVGIGQISSEVPQNLSASRPQDRQFILSSKKLLLSDSGFYLCAWSPTPGLVNQPQHFGDGTRLSIL.

V usage is TRBV5-5 and J usage is TRBJ1-2, with TRBD1 matching over 7 bases. Germline CDR1 and CDR2: SGHKS and YYEKEE (reference sequence). The CDR3 extends over 14 amino acids. Trimming cost V 1 base and J 4 bases; bases outside gene matches: 4. The CDR3 DNA reads as TGTGCCAGCAGCTTGACAGGGGTTACCTATGGCTACACCTTC. Residues: CASSLTGVTYGYTF.

This chain links TRBV7-9 with TRBJ2-5, with 13 bases matching TRBD2. The CDR3 totals 16 residues. After removal of 5 bases from V and 5 bases from J, the junction contained 8 bases not matched to a gene. CDR1 is SEHNR, CDR2 FQNEAQ, per germline (reference sequence). CDR3 residues: CASSRPLAGGRETQYF. The DNA of the CDR3 is TGTGCCAGCAGCCGACCACTAGCGGGAGGGCGGGAGACCCAGTACTTC.

The chain couples TRBV21-1 to TRBJ2-5. TRBV21-1 is recorded as a pseudogene. CDR3 length: 17 residues. CDR3 protein: CASSKAVLTRGCETQYF. DNA for the CDR3: TGTGCCAGCAGCAAAGCGGTTCTGACACGAGGATGTGAGACCCAGTACTTC.

This chain joins TRBV6-5 and TRBJ1-5; D not resolved. CDR1 is MNHEY and CDR2 is SVGAGI in the germline V gene. The CDR3 length is 15 residues. The ends were cut back, 5 bases at V and 2 bases at J, with 13 bases in the middle. This CDR3 reads CASSALLDGNQPQHF. In DNA form, the CDR3 reads TGTGCCAGCAGTGCCCTCCTCGATGGCAATCAGCCCCAGCATTTT.

The chain employs TRBV19 and TRBJ1-1, with D perhaps TRBD1 (6 bases). The CDR3 is 12 residues long. CDR1 and CDR2 from the germline V gene are LNHDA and SQIVND (reference sequence). The V end lost 6 bases, the J end lost 8 bases, and 13 bases lay between the germline ends. CDR3 protein: CASSPRGAEAFF. CDR3 bases: TGTGCCAGTAGCCCTCGGGGGGCAGAAGCTTTCTTT.

This clone was observed a handful of times. The genes are TRBV30 and TRBJ1-3; D remains unclear. CDR1 and CDR2 (germline): GTSNPN, SVGIG (reference sequence). The length of the CDR3 is 15 residues. V was cut by 3 bases and J by 3 bases, with 15 bases left in between. In DNA, the CDR3 is TGTGCCTGGAGGGGGAGCGGGGTAGGTGGAAACACCATATATTTT. Translation: CAWRGSGVGGNTIYF.